This entry is about one TCR beta chain. Its antigen is not known. Primers for the PCR totalled 60 Vbeta and 13 Jbeta. As handled by the study authors: There were around 80 million unique TCR beta chains by a later count, and approximately 10 million of them were shared. Libraries were prepared by immunoSEQ multiplex PCR; TCRdb keeps only in-frame clonotypes and omits some of them. D and trimming come from the DNA, and the V and J calls and clone size come from that table. The sample table includes under 200,000 clones. These data originate in a study of cytomegalovirus exposure and HLA in healthy donors. General study results and limits: Reports showed the classifier diagnosing cytomegalovirus status with high specificity and sensitivity. The majority of TCR sequences were rare, yet some public TCRs appeared in many donors.

Germline assignment: CDR1 SGHTA and CDR2 FQGNSA. Trimming cost V 7 bases and J 1 base, with 16 bases left between them. CDR3 size: 15 residues. V usage is TRBV7-2 and J usage is TRBJ1-1; no firm D call. Sequenced: PBMCs. This receptor was identified in a man aged 30 to 45 in good health and CMV-seronegative. CDR3 DNA: TGTGCCAGCATCCCATTCTACGGTGCGAACACTGAAGCTTTCTTT. Protein sequence: CASIPFYGANTEAFF. The entire variable domain, with the rest obtained from reference TRBV7-2 and TRBJ1-1, is as follows: GAGVSQSPSNKVTEKGKDVELRCDPISGHTALYWYRQSLGQGLEFLIYFQGNSAPDKSGLPSDRFSAERTGGSVSTLTIQRTQQEDSAVYLCASIPFYGANTEAFFGQGTRLTVV.